Given below is one T cell receptor (beta chain) in context. Its target is unknown. The data stem from a study of T cells in localized non-small cell lung cancer. Assay used: immunoSEQ multiplex PCR; TCRdb lists only in-frame clones, some missing. The table shows roughly 35,000 clones, with 85% to 95% occurring only once. Study-wide results and limits: Uninvolved nearby lung showed the greatest T cell clonality, exceeding that found in tumor.

The sample here was peripheral blood, taken before any cancer treatment. This receptor was taken from an older female donor with stage I lung adenocarcinoma.

CDR3 coding DNA: TGTGCCAGTAGTCCCCGGACTAGCGGGGGGGGCCAAGATACGCAGTATTTT. Its protein product is CASSPRTSGGGQDTQYF. The chain joins TRBV19 to TRBJ2-3; 15 bases line up with TRBD2. The V gene end was trimmed by 5 bases and the J gene end by 5 bases; junction bases not matched to a gene: 8. This CDR3 has 17 amino acids. The germline CDR1 and CDR2 sequences are LNHDA and SQIVND (reference sequence).